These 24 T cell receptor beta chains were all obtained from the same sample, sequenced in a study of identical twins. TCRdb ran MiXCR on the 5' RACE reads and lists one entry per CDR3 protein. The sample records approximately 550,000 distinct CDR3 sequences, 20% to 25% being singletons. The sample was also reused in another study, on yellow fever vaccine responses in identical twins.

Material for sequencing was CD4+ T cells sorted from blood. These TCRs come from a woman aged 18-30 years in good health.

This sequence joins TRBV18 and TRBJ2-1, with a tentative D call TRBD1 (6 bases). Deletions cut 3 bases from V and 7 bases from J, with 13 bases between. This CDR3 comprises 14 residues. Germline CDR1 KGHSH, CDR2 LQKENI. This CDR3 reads CASSPRGGSNEQFF. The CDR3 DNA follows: TGTGCCAGCTCACCCCGAGGGGGTAGTAATGAGCAGTTCTTC.

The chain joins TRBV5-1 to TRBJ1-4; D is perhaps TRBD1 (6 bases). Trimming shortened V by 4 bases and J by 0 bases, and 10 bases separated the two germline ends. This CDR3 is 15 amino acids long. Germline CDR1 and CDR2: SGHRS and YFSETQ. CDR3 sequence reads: CASSVTGSTNEKLFF. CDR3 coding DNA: TGCGCCAGCAGCGTGACAGGCTCAACTAATGAAAAACTGTTTTTT.

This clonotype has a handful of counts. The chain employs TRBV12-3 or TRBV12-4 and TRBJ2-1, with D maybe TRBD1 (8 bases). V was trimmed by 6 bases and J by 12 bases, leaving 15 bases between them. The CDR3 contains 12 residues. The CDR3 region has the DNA TGTGCCAGCAGATCCAACAGGGGGGGGCAGTTCTTC. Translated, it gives CASRSNRGGQFF.

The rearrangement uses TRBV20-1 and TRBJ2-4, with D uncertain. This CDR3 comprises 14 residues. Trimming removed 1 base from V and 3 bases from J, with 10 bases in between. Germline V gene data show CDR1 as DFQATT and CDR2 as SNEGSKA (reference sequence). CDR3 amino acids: CSARAPSGKNIQYF. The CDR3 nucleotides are TGCAGTGCTAGAGCCCCCTCGGGCAAAAACATTCAGTACTTC.

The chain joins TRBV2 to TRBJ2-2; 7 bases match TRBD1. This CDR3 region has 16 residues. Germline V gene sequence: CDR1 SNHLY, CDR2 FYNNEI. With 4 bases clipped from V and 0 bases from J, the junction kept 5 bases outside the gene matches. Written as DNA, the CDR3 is TGTGCCAGCAGTGTCCCCGGGACAGCGAACACCGGGGAGCTGTTTTTT. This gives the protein CASSVPGTANTGELFF.

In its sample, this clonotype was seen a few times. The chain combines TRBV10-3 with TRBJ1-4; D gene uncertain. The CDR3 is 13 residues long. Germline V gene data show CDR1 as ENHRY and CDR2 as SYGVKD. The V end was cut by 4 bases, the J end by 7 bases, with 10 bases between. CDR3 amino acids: CAISGGMGEKLFF. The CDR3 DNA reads TGTGCCATCAGTGGGGGAATGGGTGAAAAACTGTTTTTT.

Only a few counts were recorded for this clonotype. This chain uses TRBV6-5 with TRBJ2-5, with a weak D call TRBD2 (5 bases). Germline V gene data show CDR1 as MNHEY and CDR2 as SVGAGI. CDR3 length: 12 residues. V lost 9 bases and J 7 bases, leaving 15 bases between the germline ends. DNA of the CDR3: TGTGCCAGTACGGACGGACTTCGGACCCAGTACTTC. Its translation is CASTDGLRTQYF.

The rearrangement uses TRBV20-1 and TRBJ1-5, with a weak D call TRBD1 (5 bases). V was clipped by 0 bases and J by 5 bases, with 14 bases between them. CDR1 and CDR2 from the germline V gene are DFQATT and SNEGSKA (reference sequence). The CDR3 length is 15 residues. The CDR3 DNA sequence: TGCAGTGCTAGAGATTGGCGGACACTAGATCAGCCCCAGCATTTT. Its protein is CSARDWRTLDQPQHF.

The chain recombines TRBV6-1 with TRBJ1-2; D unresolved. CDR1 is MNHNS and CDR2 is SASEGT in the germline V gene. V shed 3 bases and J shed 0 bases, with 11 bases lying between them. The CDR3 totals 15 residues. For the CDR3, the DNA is TGTGCCAGCAGTGAGTCCCCAGCGCCTAACTATGGCTACACCTTC. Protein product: CASSESPAPNYGYTF.

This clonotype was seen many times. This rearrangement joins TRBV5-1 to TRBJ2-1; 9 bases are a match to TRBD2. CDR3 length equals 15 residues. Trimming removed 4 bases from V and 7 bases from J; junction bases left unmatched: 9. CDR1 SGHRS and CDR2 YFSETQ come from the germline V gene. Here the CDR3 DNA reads TGCGCCAGCAGCACGGGACTAGCCCAGGGGAATGAGCAGTTCTTC. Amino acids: CASSTGLAQGNEQFF.

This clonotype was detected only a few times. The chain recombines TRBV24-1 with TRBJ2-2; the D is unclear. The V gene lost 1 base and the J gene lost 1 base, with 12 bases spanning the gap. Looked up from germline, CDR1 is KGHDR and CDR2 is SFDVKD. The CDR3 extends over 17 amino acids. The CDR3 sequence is CATSDFGQTKNTGELFF. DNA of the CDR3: TGTGCCACCAGTGATTTCGGCCAGACAAAGAACACCGGGGAGCTGTTTTTT.

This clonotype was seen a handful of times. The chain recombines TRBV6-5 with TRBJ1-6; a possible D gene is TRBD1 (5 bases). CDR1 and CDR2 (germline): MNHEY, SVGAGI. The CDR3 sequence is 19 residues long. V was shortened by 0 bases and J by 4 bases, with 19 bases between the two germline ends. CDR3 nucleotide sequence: TGTGCCAGCAGTTACTCGAGTTTCGGGGCCTCTACTTATAATTCACCCCTCCACTTT. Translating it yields CASSYSSFGASTYNSPLHF.

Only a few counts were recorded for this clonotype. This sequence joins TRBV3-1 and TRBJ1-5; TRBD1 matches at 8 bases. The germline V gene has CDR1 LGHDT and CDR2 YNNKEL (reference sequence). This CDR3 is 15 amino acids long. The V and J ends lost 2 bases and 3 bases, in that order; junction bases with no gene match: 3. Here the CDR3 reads CASSQLRGPNQPQHF. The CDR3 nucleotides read TGTGCCAGCAGCCAACTCAGGGGGCCCAATCAGCCCCAGCATTTT.

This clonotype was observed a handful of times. The CDR3, as DNA: TGCGCCAGCAGCCCAGGACCCAACACAGATACGCAGTATTTT. This encodes CASSPGPNTDTQYF. The V and J genes are TRBV4-1 and TRBJ2-3; no clear D gene. CDR1 and CDR2 (germline): MGHRA, YSYEKL. The CDR3 covers 14 residues. V lost 4 bases, J lost 2 bases, and 10 bases lay in between.

CDR3 loop: CASSHTRTSGSYEQYF. Written as DNA, the CDR3 is TGTGCCAGCAGCCACACCCGGACTAGCGGGAGTTACGAGCAGTACTTC. The rearrangement joins TRBV3-1 to TRBJ2-7; the match to TRBD2 covers 13 bases. Per germline, CDR1 LGHDT and CDR2 YNNKEL (reference sequence). CDR3 length equals 16 residues. V gave up 3 bases and J gave up 4 bases; unmatched junction bases: 6.

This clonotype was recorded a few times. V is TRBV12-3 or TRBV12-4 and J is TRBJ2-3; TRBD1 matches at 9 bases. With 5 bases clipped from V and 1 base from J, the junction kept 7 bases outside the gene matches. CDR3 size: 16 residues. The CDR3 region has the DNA TGTGCCAGCAGTCCCGGGACAGGGAGCGGCACAGATACGCAGTATTTT. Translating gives CASSPGTGSGTDTQYF.

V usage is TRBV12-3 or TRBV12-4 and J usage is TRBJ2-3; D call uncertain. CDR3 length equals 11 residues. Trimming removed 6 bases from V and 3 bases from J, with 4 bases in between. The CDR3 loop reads CASRKTDTQYF. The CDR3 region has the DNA TGTGCCAGCAGAAAAACAGATACGCAGTATTTT.

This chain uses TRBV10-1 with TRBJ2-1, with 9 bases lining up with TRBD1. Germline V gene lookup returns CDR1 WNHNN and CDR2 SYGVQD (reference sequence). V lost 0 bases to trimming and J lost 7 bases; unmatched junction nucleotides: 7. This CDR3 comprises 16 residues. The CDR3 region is CASSESRTGERNEQFF. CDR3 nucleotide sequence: TGCGCCAGCAGTGAGTCGAGGACAGGGGAAAGAAATGAGCAGTTCTTC.

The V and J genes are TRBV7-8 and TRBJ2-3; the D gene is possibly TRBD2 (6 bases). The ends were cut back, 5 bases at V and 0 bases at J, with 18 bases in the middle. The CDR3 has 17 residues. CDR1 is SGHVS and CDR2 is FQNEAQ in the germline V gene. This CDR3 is CASSPLGAGSSTDTQYF. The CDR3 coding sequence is TGTGCCAGCAGCCCCCTCGGGGCGGGATCGAGCACAGATACGCAGTATTTT.

The CDR3 nucleotides read TGTGCCAGCAGTTCACGGGACAGCAAGAACACCGGGGAGCTGTTTTTT. Protein: CASSSRDSKNTGELFF. V and J are TRBV12-3 or TRBV12-4 and TRBJ2-2; 7 bases agree with TRBD1. V lost 4 bases and J lost 1; bases outside the gene matches: 6. This CDR3 is built from 16 residues.

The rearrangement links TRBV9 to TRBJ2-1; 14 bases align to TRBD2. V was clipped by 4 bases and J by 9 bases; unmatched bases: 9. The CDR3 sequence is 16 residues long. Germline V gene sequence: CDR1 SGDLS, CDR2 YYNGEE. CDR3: CASSPGLAGGRGEQFF. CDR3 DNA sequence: TGTGCCAGCAGCCCAGGACTAGCGGGAGGCAGGGGTGAGCAGTTCTTC.

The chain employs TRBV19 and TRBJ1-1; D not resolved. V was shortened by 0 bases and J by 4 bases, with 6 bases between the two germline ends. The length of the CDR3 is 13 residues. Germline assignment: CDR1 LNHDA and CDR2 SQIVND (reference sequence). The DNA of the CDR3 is TGTGCCAGTAGTATAGAAGGGTCCACTGAAGCTTTCTTT. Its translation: CASSIEGSTEAFF.

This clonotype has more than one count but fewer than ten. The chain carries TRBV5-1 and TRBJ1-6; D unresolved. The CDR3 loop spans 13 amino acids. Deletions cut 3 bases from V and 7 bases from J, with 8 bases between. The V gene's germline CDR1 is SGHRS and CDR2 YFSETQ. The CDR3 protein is CASSSIQNSPLHF. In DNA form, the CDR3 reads TGCGCCAGCAGCTCCATACAGAATTCACCCCTCCACTTT.

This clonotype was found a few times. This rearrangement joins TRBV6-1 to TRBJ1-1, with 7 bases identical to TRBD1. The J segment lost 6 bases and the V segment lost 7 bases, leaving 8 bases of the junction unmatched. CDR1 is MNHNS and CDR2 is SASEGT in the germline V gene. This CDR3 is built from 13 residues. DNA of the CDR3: TGTGCCAGCATTCGAACAGGGGTCCCTGAAGCTTTCTTT. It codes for CASIRTGVPEAFF.